The source of this TCR beta chain is a study of identical twins. This clonotype appeared many times. One entry per CDR3 protein results from TCRdb running MiXCR on the 5' RACE reads. The sample has just over 450,000 distinct CDR3 sequences, 11% to 15% seen once. This CDR3 comprises 15 residues. Trimming removed 3 bases from V and 5 bases from J, with 17 bases in between. Germline-derived CDR1 and CDR2 are DFQATT and SNEGSKA (reference sequence). These data also formed part of another study, on yellow fever vaccine responses in identical twins.

The chain employs TRBV20-1 and TRBJ2-1, with D perhaps matching TRBD1 or TRBD2 (5 bases each). The TCR comes from a woman between 18 and 30 years old in good health. Sample: CD4+ T cells sorted from blood. The CDR3 protein is CSASMGRQRHNEQFF. CDR3 sequence (DNA): TGCAGTGCTAGCATGGGACGGCAGCGTCACAATGAGCAGTTCTTC.